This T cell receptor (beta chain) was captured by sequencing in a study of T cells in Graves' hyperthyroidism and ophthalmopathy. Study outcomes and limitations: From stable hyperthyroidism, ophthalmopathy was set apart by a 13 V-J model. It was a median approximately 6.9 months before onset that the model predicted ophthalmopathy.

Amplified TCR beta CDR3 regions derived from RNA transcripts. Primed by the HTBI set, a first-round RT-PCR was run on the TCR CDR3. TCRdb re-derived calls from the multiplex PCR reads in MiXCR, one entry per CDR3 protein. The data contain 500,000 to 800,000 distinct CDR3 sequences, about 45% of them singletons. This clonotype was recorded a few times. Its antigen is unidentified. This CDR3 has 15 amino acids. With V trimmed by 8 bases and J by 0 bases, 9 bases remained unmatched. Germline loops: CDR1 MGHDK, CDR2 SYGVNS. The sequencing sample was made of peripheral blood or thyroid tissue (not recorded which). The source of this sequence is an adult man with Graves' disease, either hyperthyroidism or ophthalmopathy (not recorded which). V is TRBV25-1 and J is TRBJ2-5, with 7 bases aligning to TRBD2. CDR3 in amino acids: CASGLAGEYQETQYF. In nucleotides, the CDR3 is TGTGCCAGCGGCCTCGCGGGGGAGTACCAAGAGACCCAGTACTTC.